Presented here are 2 T cell receptor beta chains from one specimen sequenced in a study of T cell changes during pregnancy in multiple sclerosis. Repertoires were generated with immunoSEQ multiplex PCR, while TCRdb's copy carries only in-frame clones and drops some. Counted here are roughly 80,000 clones, about 91% occurring once; the ten biggest clones make up 2.6%. Sequenced material: peripheral blood, taken before pregnancy. These receptors originate from a female donor with multiple sclerosis, enrolled in a pregnancy study.

The gene calls are TRBV9 and TRBJ1-4; D is uncertain. The V end was cut by 3 bases, the J end by 5 bases, with 14 bases between. CDR1 is SGDLS and CDR2 is YYNGEE in the germline V gene. The CDR3 has 15 residues. DNA of the CDR3: TGTGCCAGCAGCGGAGCGGGTTCCTGGAATGAAAAACTGTTTTTT. Translation: CASSGAGSWNEKLFF.

This rearrangement joins TRBV2 to TRBJ1-1; no firm D call. The V end was cut by 8 bases, the J end by 5 bases, with 18 bases between. Germline loops: CDR1 SNHLY, CDR2 FYNNEI. The CDR3 contains 14 residues. CDR3 sequence reads: CASRLLELRTEAFF. The DNA of the CDR3 is TGTGCCAGCCGACTCCTAGAGTTGCGGACTGAAGCTTTCTTT.